This TCR beta chain was sequenced in a study of blood T cell repertoires in COVID-19. Study information: Whether acute or convalescent, the COVID-19 samples came from the United States, Italy and Spain.

The table came from immunoSEQ multiplex PCR; TCRdb's copy has only in-frame clones and leaves some out. Here the sample spans about 130,000 clones, roughly four fifths being singletons. With V trimmed by 5 bases and J by 3 bases, 6 bases remained unmatched. The germline gives CDR1 MNHEY, CDR2 SVGEGT. The CDR3 runs 15 residues. The receptor's source is a man aged 30 to 45 who had recovered from COVID-19. The chain is built from TRBV6-2 or TRBV6-3 and TRBJ1-5, with 8 positions matching TRBD1. The sequenced material came from PBMCs or T cells enriched from blood (not recorded which). The CDR3 here is CASSPTGGDNQPQHF. CDR3 sequence (DNA): TGTGCCAGCAGTCCAACAGGGGGGGACAATCAGCCCCAGCATTTT.